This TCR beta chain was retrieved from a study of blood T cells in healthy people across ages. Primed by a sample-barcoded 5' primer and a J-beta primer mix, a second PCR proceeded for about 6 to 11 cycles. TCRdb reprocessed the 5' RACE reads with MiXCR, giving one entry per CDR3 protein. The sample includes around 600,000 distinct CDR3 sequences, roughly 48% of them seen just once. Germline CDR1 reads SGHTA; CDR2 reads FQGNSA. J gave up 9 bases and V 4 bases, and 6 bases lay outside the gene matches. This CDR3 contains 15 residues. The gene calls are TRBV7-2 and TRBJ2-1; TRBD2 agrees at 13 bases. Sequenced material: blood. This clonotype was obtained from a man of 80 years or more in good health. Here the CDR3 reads CASSSTLAGGPEQFF. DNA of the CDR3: TGTGCCAGCAGCTCGACACTAGCGGGAGGGCCTGAGCAGTTCTTC.